This TCR beta chain came from a study of neoadjuvant anti-PD-1 for oral cavity cancer. The wider study: Before surgery, most patients got three to four biweekly 3 mg/kg nivolumab doses. Study observations and caveats: Non-responders to neoadjuvant nivolumab had significantly more clonal PBMC T cells than responders.

A note on this clone: Its target is not known.

The data were produced by immunoSEQ multiplex PCR, yet TCRdb's version contains in-frame clones alone and is incomplete. This sample has 68,000 or so clones, with roughly 81% found just once. The sample's time point: after neoadjuvant nivolumab, at surgical resection. Patients had newly diagnosed, untreated stage II-IVA oral cavity squamous cell carcinoma. Analysis of PBMCs was direct, with no culture step. Trimming removed 6 bases from V and 6 bases from J; junction bases left unmatched: 6. CDR1 is SNHLY and CDR2 is FYNNEI in the germline V gene. CDR3 size: 14 residues. The chain uses TRBV2 and TRBJ2-2, with 8 bases matching TRBD2. The TCR sequence derives from a person between 40 and 85 years old with oral cavity squamous cell carcinoma. The sample was PBMCs, taken after nivolumab (anti-PD-1) treatment. CDR3 amino acids: CASSPLGGAGELFF. In nucleotides, the CDR3 is TGTGCCAGCAGCCCCCTCGGGGGGGCCGGGGAGCTGTTTTTT. Based on the CDR3 plus reference TRBV2 and TRBJ2-2, the full variable domain is EPEVTQTPSHQVTQMGQEVILRCVPISNHLYFYWYRQILGQKVEFLVSFYNNEISEKSEIFDDQFSVERPDGSNFTLKIRSTKLEDSAMYFCASSPLGGAGELFFGEGSRLTVL.